These 4 T cell receptor beta chains share one sample of origin, sequenced in a study of blood T cell repertoires in COVID-19. Measured with immunoSEQ multiplex PCR; TCRdb has only the in-frame clones, and not every one. Altogether hundreds of thousands of clones are present, 75% to 90% being singletons, with the ten largest covering about 1.6%. The sequenced sample was peripheral blood. Receptors originate from a woman in her forties who had recovered from COVID-19.

The chain couples TRBV9 to TRBJ2-7; TRBD1 matches 7 bases. Germline CDR1 and CDR2: SGDLS and YYNGEE. The junction had 7 bases not matched to a gene; V was cut back by 4 bases and J by 3 bases. This CDR3 region has 14 residues. CDR3 loop: CASSFRDSHYEQYF. CDR3 nucleotide sequence: TGTGCCAGCAGCTTTCGGGACAGCCACTACGAGCAGTACTTC.

The rearrangement links TRBV3-1 (or the pseudogene TRBV3-2) to TRBJ2-6, with TRBD2 matching over 10 bases. This CDR3 is built from 15 residues. Germline V gene data show CDR1 as LGHDT and CDR2 as YNNKEL (reference sequence). Germline trimming cut 4 bases from V and 10 bases from J; bases unmatched to any gene: 7. The DNA for the CDR3 is TGTGCCAGCAGCCCCTGGGCTAGCGGGGGAAACGTCCTGACTTTC. Its protein product is CASSPWASGGNVLTF.

V gene TRBV6-1 combines with J gene TRBJ1-5, with D possibly TRBD1 on 5 matching bases. With 3 bases removed from V and 3 bases from J, the gap between germline ends came to 21 bases. The CDR3 sequence is 18 residues long. Germline CDR1 and CDR2: MNHNS and SASEGT. The CDR3 is CASSDAHTVGGINQPQHF. The DNA for the CDR3 is TGTGCCAGCAGTGATGCCCATACGGTGGGGGGGATCAATCAGCCCCAGCATTTT.

This sequence joins TRBV7-9 and TRBJ1-2, with D unclear. The CDR3 loop spans 13 amino acids. V dropped 4 bases and J dropped 6 bases, with 12 bases sitting between them. Germline V gives CDR1 SEHNR, CDR2 FQNEAQ (reference sequence). CDR3 nucleotide sequence: TGTGCCAGCAGCTCCACAGTAAATGATGGCTACACCTTC. Amino acid sequence: CASSSTVNDGYTF.